This T cell receptor (beta chain) was captured in a study of shared clonotypes between healthy human individuals. Study details: Serving as donors were two women and three men, whose ages spanned 18 to 49.

The study's findings and limits: Deeper or shallower sequencing was expected to change how clonotypes are shared among donors.

About this clone itself: The antigen is undetermined. The CDR3 carries no conserved terminal phenylalanine or tryptophan, so it likely arises from a read error. Because the CDR3's place on the DNA is in doubt, the DNA is left out and the CDR3 is given as listed by TCRdb.

The CDR3 length is 13 residues, termini included. Germline CDR1 is SNHLY and CDR2 is FYNNEI. Here immunoSEQ multiplex PCR was the method, and the copy in TCRdb shows in-frame clones only, minus some. The table lists a few hundred thousand clones, 97% of them singletons. The source material was naive CD4+ T cells sorted from blood. The subset was: CD45RA+ positively selected. The clonotype originates from a woman between 25 and 40 years old in good health. This chain uses TRBV2 with TRBJ1-1; the D call in the table, TRBD1, was not verified against the DNA. The CDR3 reads CASQWEEGAKAPI.